This T cell receptor (beta chain) emerged from a study of cytomegalovirus exposure and HLA in healthy donors. Study-wide findings and caveats: A later analysis linked a missense DCLRE1C variant to TCR beta V- and J-gene trimming. Being productive about 90% or about 30% of the time was typical of most TCR beta V segments in an earlier analysis. Association with HLA alleles at 0.05 false discovery rate was found for around 15,000 TCR beta sequences in a later analysis.

Worth noting for this clone: No antigen is known for it.

This CDR3 has 14 amino acids. Germline values: CDR1 ENHRY, CDR2 SYGVKD. V was cut by 3 bases and J by 0 bases, with 8 bases left in between. 13 Jbeta primers and 60 Vbeta primers were used for the PCR. In the original processing: A later analysis counted around 80 million unique TCR beta chains, around 12 million shared. Profiled with immunoSEQ multiplex PCR; TCRdb holds only in-frame clones, not every one. Clone size and the V and J calls come from that table; the DNA yielded D and trimming. This sample has about 170,000 clones, with less than 85% found just once. The TCR sequence derives from a boy between 2 and 10 years old in good health and CMV-seronegative. V usage is TRBV10-3 and J usage is TRBJ1-1; D possibly corresponds to TRBD1 (5 bases). Input material: PBMCs. Here the CDR3 DNA reads TGTGCCATCAGTGATACAGGTATGAACACTGAAGCTTTCTTT. Encoded protein: CAISDTGMNTEAFF.